This T cell receptor (beta chain) was sequenced in a study of T cell changes during pregnancy in multiple sclerosis. The CDR3 is 11 residues long. Germline V gene data show CDR1 as SQVTM and CDR2 as ANQGSEA. Germline trimming cut 6 bases from V and 8 bases from J; bases unmatched to any gene: 6. Produced via immunoSEQ multiplex PCR; TCRdb's table is partial and in-frame only. Among about 43,000 clones listed, 90% were seen once. V gene TRBV29-1 combines with J gene TRBJ1-2; 7 nucleotides align to TRBD1. The sequence came from a female donor in good health, enrolled as a control in a pregnancy study. The source material was peripheral blood, sampled in the second trimester of pregnancy. This CDR3 is CSVMDRWGYTF. The CDR3 nucleotides are TGCAGCGTCATGGACAGGTGGGGCTACACCTTC.